This paragraph covers one T cell receptor (beta chain) sequence. Its recognized antigen is unknown. No per-base quality is available; no much larger clone lies one base away. This sample stems from a study of lymphopenia after photon versus proton radiotherapy (dated by TCRdb to the late 2010s). For context, the study as a whole: In patients with gastrointestinal tumors who developed high-grade lymphopenia, the study compared the immunological effects of photon radiation therapy with those of proton radiation therapy. The goal of the study was to characterize the differences between the two radiation modalities in how they affect the immune system. The roughly 21 patients in the cohort had gastrointestinal tumors, were treated with either photon or proton therapy, and subsequently developed lymphopenia.

The library was produced with the immunoSEQ multiplex PCR assay. T cell repertoires were profiled by deep sequencing of rearranged TCR beta loci, alongside multiparametric flow cytometry. Entries here come from immuneACCESS through TCRdb and include only in-frame sequences with V and J called. Some clones fail to appear in such tables; in the studies checked, an unresolved V gene covers under half of the shortfall, and the cause of the remainder is unknown. A total of 70,000 to 95,000 clones appear in this sample, 65% to 85% of them only once. Over 1.3% of the sample belongs to the ten largest clones. Results the study describes overall, beyond this receptor: After the lymphocyte count nadir, photon-treated repertoires showed oligoclonal expansion, especially of CD8+ Temra cells, which drove the drop in diversity. Across the cohort, a larger post-nadir drop in TCR diversity was inversely correlated with overall survival time among patients who died. The survival association was assessed only in patients who died, and the authors presented better survival with proton therapy as a possibility rather than a demonstrated result. During treatment, patients who received photon therapy lost naive T cells and TCR diversity and gained effector/memory populations, whereas patients who received proton therapy remained relatively stable.

Looking up the germline V gene yields CDR1 KGHSH and CDR2 LQKENI. Taken from cysteine to phenylalanine, the CDR3 has 16 residues. The only DNA kept is the CDR3, 48 bases in frame from the first base. Here V drops 5 bases and J drops 0 bases, and the junction holds 4 bases not matched to any gene. Specimen: peripheral blood, collected from a patient treated with proton-based radiotherapy. The chain is assembled from TRBV18 and TRBJ2-7, with 13 middle bases fitting TRBD2. The TCR comes from a man in his sixties with pancreatic cancer. The bases are TGTGCCAGCTCATCGACTAGCGGGAGGTCCTCCTACGAGCAGTACTTC. It is translated as CASSSTSGRSSYEQYF.